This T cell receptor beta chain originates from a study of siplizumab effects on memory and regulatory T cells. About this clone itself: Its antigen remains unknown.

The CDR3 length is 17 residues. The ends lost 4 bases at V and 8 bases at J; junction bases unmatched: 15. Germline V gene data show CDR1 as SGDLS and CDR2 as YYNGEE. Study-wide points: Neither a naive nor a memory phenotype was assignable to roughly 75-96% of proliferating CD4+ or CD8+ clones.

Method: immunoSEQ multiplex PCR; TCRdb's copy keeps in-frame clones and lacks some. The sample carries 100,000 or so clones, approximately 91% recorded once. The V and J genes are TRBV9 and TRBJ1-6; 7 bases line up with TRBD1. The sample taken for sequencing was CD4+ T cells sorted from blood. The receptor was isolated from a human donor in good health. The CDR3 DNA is TGTGCCAGCAGCCCCAAAGGCCCGACAGGGTTGGATTCACCCCTCCACTTT. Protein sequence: CASSPKGPTGLDSPLHF.